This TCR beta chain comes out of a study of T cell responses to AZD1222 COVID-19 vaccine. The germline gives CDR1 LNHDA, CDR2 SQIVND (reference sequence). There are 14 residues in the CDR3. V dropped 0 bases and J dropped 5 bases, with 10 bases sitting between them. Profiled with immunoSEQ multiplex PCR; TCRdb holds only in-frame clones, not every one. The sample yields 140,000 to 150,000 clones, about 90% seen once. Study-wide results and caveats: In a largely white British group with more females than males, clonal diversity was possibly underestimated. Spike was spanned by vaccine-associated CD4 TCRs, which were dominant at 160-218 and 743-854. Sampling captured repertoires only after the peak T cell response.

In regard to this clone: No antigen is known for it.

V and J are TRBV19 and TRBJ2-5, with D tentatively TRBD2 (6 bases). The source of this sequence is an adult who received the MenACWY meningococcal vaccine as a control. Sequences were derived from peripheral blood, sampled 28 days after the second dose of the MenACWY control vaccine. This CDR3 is CASSIDGSWETQYF. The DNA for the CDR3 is TGTGCCAGTAGTATAGACGGGAGTTGGGAGACCCAGTACTTC.